The next 19 T cell receptor beta chains were all read from a single sample in a study of T cells in women clearing cervical HPV infection. Sequencing was performed with immunoSEQ multiplex PCR; in TCRdb, only in-frame clones are kept and a portion is missing. In total, the table holds approximately 35,000 clones. The sequenced sample was blood buffy coat. The receptors here all came from a woman aged 18-69 years with a cervical HPV16 infection that either progressed to CIN3+ or cleared (not recorded which).

As regards this clone: With the read ending 3 residues before the CDR3 end, the germline J gene is used to fill in that end. The rearrangement uses TRBV2 and TRBJ2-7, with 8 bases aligning to TRBD1. Germline V gene sequence: CDR1 SNHLY, CDR2 FYNNEI. The CDR3 covers 14 residues. V shed 6 bases and J 6 bases; nucleotides not matched to a gene: 10. The covered CDR3 bases are TGTGCCAGCAGCTTGGACAGGGAAAGCTCCGAG. This gives the protein CASSLDRESSE. The CDR3 reads in full as CASSLDRESSEQYF.

Remarks on this clone: The read halts 3 residues ahead of the CDR3 end, with the missing end drawn from the germline J gene. The chain recombines TRBV7-9 with TRBJ2-4, with D perhaps TRBD1 (6 bases). There are 14 residues in the CDR3. CDR1 SEHNR and CDR2 FQNEAQ come from the germline V gene (reference sequence). CDR3 DNA (partial): TGTGCCAGCAGCTTGGGGACATTCAGCTATGGT. Its translation: CASSLGTFSYG. The entire CDR3 reads CASSLGTFSYGQYF.

Of note for this clone: The read gets to within 3 residues of the CDR3 end, and the germline J gene fills in the rest. The chain joins TRBV20-1 to TRBJ1-1, with TRBD1 matching 8 bases. In germline, CDR1 is DFQATT, CDR2 SNEGSKA (reference sequence). The CDR3 is made up of 14 amino acids. V dropped 0 bases and J dropped 1; count of bases not matched to a gene: 1. The covered CDR3 bases are TGCAGTGCTAGAGAGCAGGGGGCGAACACTGAA. It translates to CSAREQGANTE. The complete CDR3 protein is CSAREQGANTEAFF.

On this clone: Read data end 3 residues before the CDR3 end; the end is taken from the germline J gene. This chain uses TRBV2 with TRBJ2-1; 8 bases line up with TRBD2. Germline loops: CDR1 SNHLY, CDR2 FYNNEI. The V segment lost 7 bases and the J segment 9 bases; nucleotides outside the gene matches: 5. This CDR3 comprises 12 residues. The CDR3: CASKAGEGEQFF. The CDR3 bases that were read are TGTGCCAGCAAAGCGGGAGAGGGTGAG. The full variable domain, its missing parts supplied by reference TRBV2 and TRBJ2-1, is EPEVTQTPSHQVTQMGQEVILRCVPISNHLYFYWYRQILGQKVEFLVSFYNNEISEKSEIFDDQFSVERPDGSNFTLKIRSTKLEDSAMYFCASKAGEGEQFFGPGTRLTVL.

Note on this clone: The CDR3 end falls 3 residues outside the read, so it is completed with the germline J gene. The genes are TRBV12-5 and TRBJ1-2; D gene uncertain. Germline assignment: CDR1 LGHNT and CDR2 FRNRAP. The CDR3 contains 12 residues. The CDR3 DNA, read in part, is TGTGCTAGTGGTTCTGATCTAAGCCGT. This translates into CASGSDLSR. The full CDR3 reads CASGSDLSRYTF.

On this clone itself: The CDR3 goes on 3 residues after the read ends, and that part is filled in from the germline J gene. The J gene is TRBJ2-4, the V gene TRBV7-9, with TRBD1 matching 7 bases. Germline CDR1 reads SEHNR; CDR2 reads FQNEAQ (reference sequence). The CDR3 has 14 residues. The covered CDR3 bases are TGTGCCAGCAGCTACAGGGGAAGGAGCTATGGT. Its translation is CASSYRGRSYG. In full, the CDR3 reads CASSYRGRSYGQYF.

Details on this clone: Read data end 3 residues before the CDR3 end; the end is taken from the germline J gene. The chain carries TRBV7-3 and TRBJ1-2; D perhaps matches TRBD1 (5 bases). CDR1 and CDR2 (germline): SGHTA, FQGTGA. The CDR3 loop spans 13 amino acids. The covered CDR3 bases are TGTGCCAGCAGTTCAGGGTACCACAATGAC. It yields the protein CASSSGYHND. The CDR3 as a whole reads CASSSGYHNDYTF.

About this clone: The read halts 3 residues ahead of the CDR3 end, with the missing end drawn from the germline J gene. The gene calls are TRBV7-6 and TRBJ2-3; perhaps TRBD2 as D (5 bases). CDR1 is SGHVS and CDR2 is FNYEAQ in the germline V gene. Trimming took 4 bases from V and 2 from J, leaving 13 bases between them. The CDR3 is 15 amino acids. The CDR3 bases that were read are TGTGCCAGCAGCTCTAGCTCGGAGCACACAGATACG. Translation: CASSSSSEHTDT. The entire CDR3 sequence reads CASSSSSEHTDTQYF.

Remarks on this clone: The CDR3 end is not reached by the read, which stops 3 residues before it; the germline J gene fills it in. The chain couples TRBV5-1 to TRBJ2-5; D is ambiguous. This CDR3 is 15 amino acids long. Germline loops: CDR1 SGHRS, CDR2 YFSETQ. Deletions cut 0 bases from V and 2 bases from J, with 11 bases between. The covered CDR3 bases are TGCGCCAGCAGCTTGGACTCCGCTATACAAGAGACC. Its translation is CASSLDSAIQET. The entire CDR3 reads CASSLDSAIQETQYF.

Comments on this clone: Coverage ceases 3 residues before the CDR3 finishes, and the germline J gene fills in the end. The chain is built from TRBV20-1 and TRBJ2-7; 11 bases align to TRBD1. V dropped 1 base and J dropped 5; count of bases not matched to a gene: 1. CDR3 size: 13 residues. The germline V gene encodes CDR1 DFQATT and CDR2 SNEGSKA (reference sequence). CDR3 DNA, as far as it was read: TGCAGTGCTAGAGCGGGACAGGGGGACGAG. This codes for CSARAGQGDE. The whole CDR3 sequence is CSARAGQGDEQYF.

On this clone itself: The read finishes 3 residues shy of the CDR3 end, and the germline J gene is used to complete it. The rearrangement uses TRBV4-2 and TRBJ2-1; 10 nucleotides align to TRBD2. CDR1 is LGHNA, CDR2 YNFKEQ, per germline. This CDR3 spans 16 amino acids. J gave up 8 bases and V 0 bases, and 7 bases lay outside the gene matches. CDR3 loop: CASSQEASGGSDEQFF. The CDR3 bases that were read are TGTGCCAGCAGCCAAGAGGCTAGCGGGGGCTCCGATGAG.

With respect to this clone: The read halts 3 residues ahead of the CDR3 end, with the missing end drawn from the germline J gene. V usage is TRBV7-9 and J usage is TRBJ2-2, with 7 bases that match TRBD1. Germline V gene sequence: CDR1 SEHNR, CDR2 FQNEAQ (reference sequence). The CDR3 loop spans 15 amino acids. The CDR3 DNA, read in part, is TGTGCCAGCAGCTCGACAGGGACCACTAATGAAAAG. Translating gives CASSSTGTTNEK. The whole CDR3 protein is CASSSTGTTNEKLFF.

As concerns this clone: Coverage ceases 3 residues before the CDR3 finishes, and the germline J gene fills in the end. The chain couples TRBV19 to TRBJ1-1; 9 nucleotides line up with TRBD1. The CDR3 extends over 14 amino acids. CDR1 is LNHDA and CDR2 is SQIVND in the germline V gene (reference sequence). Losses at the gene ends were 9 bases for V and 5 bases for J; bases not matched to a gene: 10. CDR3 DNA (partial): TGTGCCAGCTTACCGGGACAGGGAAGGACTGAA. This codes for CASLPGQGRTE. The whole CDR3 sequence reads CASLPGQGRTEAFF. Full variable domain (missing parts from reference TRBV19 and TRBJ1-1): DGGITQSPKYLFRKEGQNVTLSCEQNLNHDAMYWYRQDPGQGLRLIYYSQIVNDFQKGDIAEGYSVSREKKESFPLTVTSAQKNPTAFYLCASLPGQGRTEAFFGQGTRLTVV.

Points on this clone: The observed sequence ends 3 residues before the CDR3 terminus, with the missing tail filled in from the germline J gene. The genes are TRBV20-1 and TRBJ2-3; the D gene is possibly TRBD1 (6 bases). Germline CDR1 and CDR2: DFQATT and SNEGSKA (reference sequence). With 0 bases removed from V and 3 bases from J, the gap between germline ends came to 13 bases. CDR3 length: 15 residues. The DNA read from the CDR3 is TGCAGTGCTAGAGAACCCCAAAGGGGGACAGATACG. This codes for CSAREPQRGTDT. The CDR3 reads in full as CSAREPQRGTDTQYF.

With regard to this clone: The missing CDR3 end, 3 residues past where the read stops, is filled in from the germline J gene. V usage is TRBV19 and J usage is TRBJ1-1; TRBD1 matches at 9 bases. The V gene end was trimmed by 5 bases and the J gene end by 1 base; junction bases not matched to a gene: 8. Germline V gives CDR1 LNHDA, CDR2 SQIVND (reference sequence). CDR3 length equals 16 residues. The sequenced CDR3 bases are TGTGCCAGTAGTTTGGGACAGGGAATCGCGAACACTGAA. It yields the protein CASSLGQGIANTE. The entire CDR3 sequence reads CASSLGQGIANTEAFF.

Concerning this clone itself: With the read ending 3 residues before the CDR3 end, the germline J gene is used to fill in that end. The rearrangement uses TRBV2 and TRBJ1-4; 9 nucleotides align to TRBD1. V trimming: 5 bases; J trimming: 1 base; junction bases outside the gene matches: 2. The germline V gene has CDR1 SNHLY and CDR2 FYNNEI. This CDR3 comprises 15 residues. The CDR3 spells CASSNRGRTNEKLFF. CDR3 bases read: TGTGCCAGCAGTAACAGGGGGCGAACTAATGAAAAA.

Details on this clone: The CDR3 extends 3 residues past the end of the read, so its final part is completed from the germline J gene. The J gene is TRBJ2-2, the V gene TRBV19; 7 bases align to TRBD1. The CDR3 has 16 residues. The V gene's germline CDR1 is LNHDA and CDR2 SQIVND (reference sequence). The CDR3 DNA, read in part, is TGTGCCAGTAGTATTCTCCCGGGACAGAGCGGAGAAAAG. Its protein is CASSILPGQSGEK. The full-length CDR3 reads as CASSILPGQSGEKLFF.

In the case of this clone: Read data end 3 residues before the CDR3 end; the end is taken from the germline J gene. The chain has TRBV5-1 and TRBJ1-1; D gene uncertain. Trimming cost V 6 bases and J 5 bases, with 8 bases left between them. The CDR3 is 11 residues long. From germline, CDR1 is SGHRS and CDR2 YFSETQ. CDR3 sequence: CASIGGTEAFF. CDR3 DNA, as far as it was read: TGCGCCAGCATTGGAGGGACTGAA. Variable domain in full (rest from reference TRBV5-1 and TRBJ1-1): KAGVTQTPRYLIKTRGQQVTLSCSPISGHRSVSWYQQTPGQGLQFLFEYFSETQRNKGNFPGRFSGRQFSNSRSEMNVSTLELGDSALYLCASIGGTEAFFGQGTRLTVV.

As concerns this clone: The read ends 3 residues before the CDR3 terminus; that terminus is restored from the germline J gene. V and J are TRBV7-6 and TRBJ2-1; 14 bases map to TRBD2. The germline gives CDR1 SGHVS, CDR2 FNYEAQ. The length of the CDR3 is 17 residues. V was clipped by 3 bases and J by 4 bases; unmatched bases: 5. The CDR3 sequence: CASSLRLAGGLYNEQFF. The sequenced CDR3 bases are TGTGCCAGCAGCTTGAGACTAGCGGGGGGGCTATACAATGAG.